Below, one T cell receptor (beta chain) is given with its context. Germline assignment: CDR1 SGHVS and CDR2 FNYEAQ. There are 14 residues in the CDR3. The V and J ends lost 2 bases and 1 base respectively, with 6 bases between them. The sample belongs to a study of sequential checkpoint blockade in melanoma. At the level of the study: First-line arms were nivolumab then ipilimumab, or the reverse, randomized 1:1. After both sequences, patients received maintenance nivolumab.

This table comes from immunoSEQ multiplex PCR, and its TCRdb copy is limited to in-frame clones, with some not included. The repertoire holds about 20,000 clones, with roughly four fifths as singletons. Sample treatment: randomized to nivolumab then ipilimumab (arm A) or the reverse (arm B). DNA-damaging chemotherapy had not been given to any patient beforehand. Live CD3+CD8+ CD19− CD56− cells were sorted from PBMCs. J is TRBJ1-5 and V is TRBV7-6, with D possibly matching TRBD1 (5 bases). The source is a human donor with melanoma. Sequences were derived from CD8+ T cells sorted from blood (inferred from file names), sampled from a patient given nivolumab and ipilimumab in sequence. CDR3 coding DNA: TGTGCCAGCAGCTTAAGACAGAGCAATCAGCCCCAGCATTTT. It is translated as CASSLRQSNQPQHF.